The clone carrying this TCR beta chain was observed a handful of times. Its matching antigen is unknown. Construction of TCR beta libraries was performed using quantitative 5'-RACE with molecular barcodes. TCRdb ran MiXCR on the 5' RACE reads and lists one entry per CDR3 protein. The data contain about 540,000 distinct CDR3 sequences, roughly 13% of them seen just once; the ten biggest clones take up 6.8%. This sample is drawn from a study of CD8 T cells in ankylosing spondylitis. General study points: What appeared characteristic of ankylosing spondylitis blood was a TCR beta motif of eight highly homologous variants.

Trimming removed 0 bases from V and 8 bases from J, with 19 bases in between. The CDR3 runs 15 residues. Germline V lookup: CDR1 DFQATT, CDR2 SNEGSKA (reference sequence). The sequence was collected from a male donor with ankylosing spondylitis. Specimen: blood, either unsorted or a sorted T cell fraction (not recorded which). The chain joins TRBV20-1 to TRBJ1-2; a possible D gene is TRBD1 (5 bases). CDR3 region: CSAREVRDPWKGYTF. The CDR3 DNA sequence: TGCAGTGCTAGAGAGGTTAGGGACCCCTGGAAGGGCTACACCTTC.